This T cell receptor (beta chain) was profiled in a study of identifying expanded T cells in peripheral blood. Study findings and constraints: Over approximately two and four weeks, about 15 and 19 clones changed, versus approximately 1.2 between replicates. Roughly two-week clone count variance significantly increased as total template count grew.

Trimming stripped 1 base from V and 6 bases from J, with 10 bases between. CDR3 size: 13 residues. The germline gives CDR1 SNHLY, CDR2 FYNNEI. Of note for this clone: The antigen remains unidentified.

Here immunoSEQ multiplex PCR was the method, and the copy in TCRdb shows in-frame clones only, minus some. Of 70,000 or so clones in the sample, 75% to 90% are singletons; the top ten hold roughly 3%. The sample taken for sequencing was blood. This clonotype was sampled from a person between 18 and 75 years old in good health. The chain has TRBV2 and TRBJ2-7; D is uncertain. This chain's CDR3 is CASSEDMGFEQYF. In nucleotides, the CDR3 is TGTGCCAGCAGTGAAGATATGGGGTTCGAGCAGTACTTC.